This is a list of T cell receptor beta chains from one sample in a study of regulatory T cells in long-lasting Graves disease. TCRdb redid the calling of the multiplex PCR reads with MiXCR, one entry per CDR3 protein. The table lists 700,000 or so distinct CDR3 sequences, 30% of them singletons. This specimen was peripheral blood mononuclear cells (PBMCs), taken when the disease was refractory, from a patient treated with antithyroid drugs. The receptors originated from a female donor with Graves disease. Each CDR3 is given with its conserved first and last residue. D genes are given only for firm matches. The size field is filled for only some rows; it gives once, few, many or a size class.

d_gene	v_gene	abundance	j_gene	CDR3aa	CDR3nt
.	TRBV6-5	.	TRBJ1-1	CASSWRFGATEAFF	TGTGCCAGCAGTTGGAGATTCGGGGCTACTGAAGCTTTCTTT
.	TRBV28	.	TRBJ2-7	CASSSIPMGTYEQYF	TGTGCCAGCAGTTCGATCCCGATGGGAACCTACGAGCAGTACTTC
.	TRBV18	.	TRBJ2-5	CASSPSLGQETQYF	TGTGCCAGCTCACCATCTCTCGGACAGGAGACCCAGTACTTC
.	TRBV12-3/TRBV12-4	once	TRBJ1-2	CASSWGDFRGYTF	TGTGCCAGCAGTTGGGGGGATTTCCGTGGCTACACCTTC
.	TRBV13	few	TRBJ1-2	CASSYSLGRRANYGYTF	TGTGCCAGCAGTTACTCATTAGGACGTCGGGCTAACTATGGCTACACCTTC
.	TRBV7-2	.	TRBJ2-7	CASSFSRGSPYEQYF	TGTGCCAGCAGCTTTTCGCGAGGGTCCCCCTACGAGCAGTACTTC
.	TRBV5-1	once	TRBJ1-4	CASSLVGVGNEKLFF	TGCGCCAGCAGCTTGGTCGGGGTTGGTAATGAAAAACTGTTTTTT
.	TRBV7-9	.	TRBJ2-2	CASSSVSTTGYTGELFF	TGTGCCAGCAGCTCAGTCTCCACCACCGGATACACCGGGGAGCTGTTTTTT
.	TRBV30	.	TRBJ1-5	CAWSRQSNQPQHF	TGTGCCTGGAGTCGGCAGAGCAATCAGCCCCAGCATTTT
.	TRBV4-1	.	TRBJ1-6	CASSQEGGYNSPLHF	TGCGCCAGCAGCCAAGAAGGGGGCTATAATTCACCCCTCCACTTT
.	TRBV19	.	TRBJ1-5	CASNGGDSNQPQHF	TGTGCCAGTAATGGAGGGGATAGCAATCAGCCCCAGCATTTT
TRBD1	TRBV6-1	many	TRBJ2-7	CASSEGTGATPYEQYF	TGTGCCAGCAGTGAAGGTACAGGGGCTACTCCCTACGAGCAGTACTTC
.	TRBV4-1	.	TRBJ1-5	CASSQQVTLGNQPQHF	TGCGCCAGCAGCCAACAGGTGACCCTCGGCAATCAGCCCCAGCATTTT
.	TRBV7-9	.	TRBJ2-7	CASSSPGSTYEQYF	TGTGCCAGCAGCTCACCGGGATCAACCTACGAGCAGTACTTC
.	TRBV4-1	.	TRBJ1-5	CASSQEYYQPQHF	TGCGCCAGCAGCCAAGAATACTATCAGCCCCAGCATTTT
TRBD1	TRBV12-5	.	TRBJ1-2	CASGTHRGHGYTF	TGTGCTAGTGGTACACACAGGGGCCATGGCTACACCTTC
.	TRBV5-5	many	TRBJ1-2	CASSRAQGLSNYGYTF	TGTGCCAGCAGCCGCGCCCAGGGTCTCTCTAACTATGGCTACACCTTC
.	TRBV20-1	.	TRBJ1-1	CSAIIPGGMNTEAFF	TGCAGTGCTATAATCCCGGGAGGGATGAACACTGAAGCTTTCTTT
.	TRBV2	few	TRBJ1-2	CASSLAIAGLLNGYTF	TGTGCCAGCAGCTTAGCGATAGCCGGCCTACTCAATGGCTACACCTTC
TRBD1	TRBV6-1	few	TRBJ1-6	CAGRDRGNSPLHF	TGTGCCGGTAGAGACAGGGGTAATTCACCCCTCCACTTT
.	TRBV7-9	.	TRBJ2-7	CASSLAGRREQYF	TGTGCCAGCAGCTTAGCTGGCAGGCGGGAGCAGTACTTC
.	TRBV12-3/TRBV12-4	few	TRBJ1-2	CASSLESWANYGYTF	TGTGCCAGCAGTTTAGAATCGTGGGCCAACTATGGCTACACCTTC
TRBD2	TRBV7-6	.	TRBJ2-7	CASSLGVGLASEQYF	TGTGCCAGCAGCCTAGGGGTGGGACTAGCTTCCGAGCAGTACTTC
.	TRBV5-4	.	TRBJ2-7	CASSLRGSKSSYEQYF	TGTGCCAGCAGCTTACGGGGCAGCAAAAGCTCCTACGAGCAGTACTTC
TRBD2	TRBV6-1	few	TRBJ2-5	CASRGTSGRVAQETQYF	TGTGCCAGCAGAGGGACTAGCGGGAGAGTGGCACAAGAGACCCAGTACTTC
.	TRBV24-1	few	TRBJ1-2	CATSDNRRGPGYGYTF	TGTGCCACCAGTGATAACAGGCGGGGTCCCGGCTATGGCTACACCTTC
.	TRBV19	.	TRBJ2-7	CASSVSYRDEQYF	TGTGCCAGTAGTGTATCTTACAGGGACGAGCAGTACTTC
.	TRBV3-1	few	TRBJ1-1	CASSLALGRTEAFF	TGTGCCAGCAGCCTAGCTCTAGGACGGACCGAAGCTTTCTTT
TRBD1	TRBV30	.	TRBJ1-5	CAWSARTGGQPQHF	TGTGCCTGGAGTGCCCGGACAGGGGGGCAGCCCCAGCATTTT
.	TRBV7-3	few	TRBJ2-6	CASSLWGDYLSGANVLTF	TGTGCCAGCAGCTTATGGGGGGATTACCTCTCTGGGGCCAACGTCCTGACTTTC
.	TRBV18	.	TRBJ2-2	CASSPGGRSTGELFF	TGTGCCAGCTCACCAGGGGGCCGGAGCACCGGGGAGCTGTTTTTT
TRBD1	TRBV30	few	TRBJ1-1	CAWSARGRMNTEAFF	TGTGCCTGGAGTGCCAGGGGGCGGATGAACACTGAAGCTTTCTTT
.	TRBV6-1	few	TRBJ2-7	CASSARDTNSYEQYF	TGTGCCAGCAGCGCAAGGGACACTAACTCCTACGAGCAGTACTTC
.	TRBV11-2	.	TRBJ1-1	CASSTGRGRRNTEAFF	TGTGCCAGCAGCACAGGCCGGGGGAGGCGGAACACTGAAGCTTTCTTT
TRBD2	TRBV5-4	.	TRBJ2-7	CASMEELAGYEQYF	TGTGCCAGCATGGAGGAACTAGCGGGCTACGAGCAGTACTTC
.	TRBV19	.	TRBJ2-1	CASMGVTYNEQFF	TGTGCCAGTATGGGGGTAACCTACAATGAGCAGTTCTTC
TRBD1	TRBV6-2/TRBV6-3	.	TRBJ1-1	CASSLAGGIEAFF	TGTGCCAGCAGTTTGGCAGGGGGCATTGAAGCTTTCTTT
TRBD1	TRBV28	.	TRBJ1-5	CASSAIGTGGSQPQHF	TGTGCCAGCAGTGCCATCGGGACAGGGGGTTCTCAGCCCCAGCATTTT
.	TRBV28	many	TRBJ2-7	CASSPGLANYEQYF	TGTGCCAGCTCACCTGGACTGGCTAACTACGAGCAGTACTTC
TRBD2	TRBV7-3	many	TRBJ2-7	CASRAGLADYEQYF	TGTGCCAGCAGGGCGGGACTAGCGGACTACGAGCAGTACTTC
.	TRBV29-1	.	TRBJ2-5	CSVVLDQETQYF	TGCAGCGTTGTTCTAGACCAAGAGACCCAGTACTTC
.	TRBV20-1	few	TRBJ1-6	CSALPISSSYNSPLHF	TGCAGTGCCTTGCCCATCAGTAGCTCCTATAATTCACCCCTCCACTTT
.	TRBV30	few	TRBJ2-5	CAWSQGGETQYF	TGTGCCTGGAGTCAGGGTGGAGAGACCCAGTACTTC
.	TRBV7-8	.	TRBJ1-2	CASSPRGLVPHGYTF	TGTGCCAGCAGCCCGCGGGGTTTGGTCCCGCATGGCTACACCTTC
TRBD1	TRBV6-1	few	TRBJ2-3	CAGGDRGADTQYF	TGTGCCGGTGGGGACAGGGGTGCTGATACGCAGTATTTT
.	TRBV6-2/TRBV6-3	few	TRBJ2-7	CASSYSRQTYEQYF	TGTGCCAGCAGTTATTCGCGGCAGACCTACGAGCAGTACTTC
.	TRBV2	.	TRBJ2-1	CASSATRLAEQFF	TGTGCCAGCAGTGCGACTAGATTGGCTGAGCAGTTCTTC
TRBD2	TRBV2	few	TRBJ2-2	CASGKAGYTGELFF	TGTGCCAGCGGAAAAGCGGGATACACCGGGGAGCTGTTTTTT
.	TRBV7-2	many	TRBJ1-1	CATHAGWSGQAFF	TGTGCCACCCACGCCGGGTGGAGTGGGCAAGCTTTCTTT
TRBD1	TRBV28	.	TRBJ1-2	CASSFRTGNGYTF	TGTGCCAGCAGCTTCCGGACAGGAAATGGCTACACCTTC
.	TRBV7-9	many	TRBJ1-1	CASNLRSGGQNTEAFF	TGTGCCAGCAATCTTAGGAGTGGGGGCCAGAACACTGAAGCTTTCTTT
.	TRBV19	.	TRBJ1-2	CASSILQWRQGNNYGYTF	TGTGCCAGTAGTATACTCCAATGGCGACAAGGAAATAACTATGGCTACACCTTC
.	TRBV7-9	.	TRBJ1-2	CASSLNTDQNYGYTF	TGTGCCAGCAGCTTAAACACGGATCAAAACTATGGCTACACCTTC
TRBD2	TRBV27	few	TRBJ2-2	CASCGGETGELFF	TGTGCCAGCTGCGGGGGTGAGACCGGGGAGCTGTTTTTT
.	TRBV29-1	few	TRBJ1-1	CSAGSTEAFF	TGCAGCGCCGGGAGCACTGAAGCTTTCTTT
.	TRBV5-1	.	TRBJ1-4	CASSLSDIGEKLFF	TGCGCCAGCAGCTTGAGCGATATCGGTGAAAAACTGTTTTTT
.	TRBV19	.	TRBJ2-2	CASSIIATGELFF	TGTGCCAGTAGTATCATAGCAACCGGGGAGCTGTTTTTT
.	TRBV18	.	TRBJ2-7	CASSQDVGEFYEQYF	TGTGCCAGCTCCCAAGACGTCGGGGAATTCTACGAGCAGTACTTC
.	TRBV29-1	.	TRBJ1-2	CSIPPAGYGYTF	TGCAGCATTCCCCCGGCAGGGTATGGCTACACCTTC